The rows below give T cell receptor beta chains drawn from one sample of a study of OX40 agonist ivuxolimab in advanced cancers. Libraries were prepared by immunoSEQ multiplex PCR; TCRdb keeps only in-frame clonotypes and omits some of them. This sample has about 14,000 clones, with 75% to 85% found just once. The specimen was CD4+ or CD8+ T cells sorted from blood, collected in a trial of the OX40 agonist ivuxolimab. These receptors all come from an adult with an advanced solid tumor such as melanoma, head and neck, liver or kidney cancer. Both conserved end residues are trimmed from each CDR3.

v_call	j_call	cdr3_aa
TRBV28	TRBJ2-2	ASSPWWTSGKTNTGELF
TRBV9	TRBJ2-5	ASSALDRGWGETQY
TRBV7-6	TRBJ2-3	ASSFKPDRDSTDTQY
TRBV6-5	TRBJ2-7	ASSSSGFSYEQY
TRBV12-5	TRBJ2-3	ASGLDYSLDRGAS
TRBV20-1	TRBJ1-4	SAEWSKKLF
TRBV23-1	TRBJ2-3	ASSPASATDTQY
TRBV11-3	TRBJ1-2	ASSFPGLGLANYGYT
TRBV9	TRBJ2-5	ASSTGTGEETQY
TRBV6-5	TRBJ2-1	ASSKAEYNEQF
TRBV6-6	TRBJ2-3	ASSEGGLDTQY
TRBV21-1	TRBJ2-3	QMAGDPTDTQY
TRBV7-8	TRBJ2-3	ASSHRTSRSTDTQY
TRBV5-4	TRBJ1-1	ASSLRSWTEAF
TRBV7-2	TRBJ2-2	ASSLLLSNTGELF
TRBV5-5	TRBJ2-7	ASSPRDSGNEQY
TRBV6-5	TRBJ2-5	ASSPLTEETQY
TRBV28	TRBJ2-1	ASSPGTGLRNEQF
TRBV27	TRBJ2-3	ASTGGDTDTQY
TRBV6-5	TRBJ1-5	ASRVKTVSNQPQH
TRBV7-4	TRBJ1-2	ASSFYPRENSYGYT
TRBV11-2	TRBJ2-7	ASSLQKGDEQY
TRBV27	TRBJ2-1	ASSLTITPNNEQF
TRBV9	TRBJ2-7	ASSVATNPYEQY
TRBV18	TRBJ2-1	ASSPLAGTSGRAPEQF
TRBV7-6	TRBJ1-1	ASSSEALTNTEAF
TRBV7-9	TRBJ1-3	ASSLSHTGAGNTIY
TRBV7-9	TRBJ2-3	ASRTLTDTQY
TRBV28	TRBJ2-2	ASSVDSYTGELF
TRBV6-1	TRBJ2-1	ASRGLARHNEQF
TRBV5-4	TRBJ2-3	ASRSRGGLDTQY
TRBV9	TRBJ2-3	ASSVGVSGGTDTQY
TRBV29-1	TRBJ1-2	SVVGGQYSDGYT
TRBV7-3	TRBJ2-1	ASSNDPYNEQF
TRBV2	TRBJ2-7	ASRPAPREYEQY
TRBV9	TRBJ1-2	ASSVGGNGYT
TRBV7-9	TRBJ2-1	ASSFSGRDNEQF
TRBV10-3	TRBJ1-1	AISEGQDYTEAF
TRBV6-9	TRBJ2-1	ASSWGGNEQF
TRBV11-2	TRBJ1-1	ASSSNWGTEAF
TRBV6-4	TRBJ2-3	ASSDPPWTDLTDTQY
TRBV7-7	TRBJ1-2	ASSRENYGYT
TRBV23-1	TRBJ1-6	ASSQPGSPLH
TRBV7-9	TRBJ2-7	ASSHTGAPTYEQY
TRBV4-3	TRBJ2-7	ASSHGGIDHEQY
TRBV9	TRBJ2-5	ASSVGRGPETQY
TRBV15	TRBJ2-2	ATSEDRGGAGELF
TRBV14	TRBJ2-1	ASSQWQGTYNEQF
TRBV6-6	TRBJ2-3	ASSFEAGLADTQY
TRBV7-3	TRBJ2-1	ASSTRKPYNEQF
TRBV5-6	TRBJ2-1	ASSRRTGSSYNEQF
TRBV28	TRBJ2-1	ASSLEVLSSYNEQF
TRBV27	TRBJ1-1	ASAPGVNTEAF
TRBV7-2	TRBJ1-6	ASSLESRGYSGNSPLH
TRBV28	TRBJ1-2	ASRPQGADGYT
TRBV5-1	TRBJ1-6	ASSAGLHFSSYNSPLH
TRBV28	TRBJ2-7	ASRVGWTSDYEQY
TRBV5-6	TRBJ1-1	ASSFGGTEAF
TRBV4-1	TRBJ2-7	ASSQAAGEVYEQY